The 23 T cell receptor beta chains below come from one sample, sequenced in a study of T cell repertoires in cytomegalovirus infection. TCRdb analysed the reads with MiXCR anew, one entry per CDR3 protein. Altogether around 900,000 distinct CDR3 sequences are present, approximately 31% being singletons, with the ten largest covering roughly an eighth. Their specific antigens are unknown. This specimen was cultured CD8+ T cells from PBMCs, taken from culture after CMV antigen stimulation. All receptors derive from a human donor in good health (CMV status not recorded). Some clones in this sample may be carry-over from other donors' samples.

This clonotype was counted at least ten times. The gene calls are TRBV4-1 and TRBJ2-2; unclear D gene. The CDR3 runs 11 residues. V lost 1 base to trimming and J lost 6 bases, with 0 bases between them. In germline, CDR1 is MGHRA, CDR2 YSYEKL. The CDR3 DNA reads as TGCGCCAGCAGCCAAGCCGGGGAGCTGTTTTTT. Encoded protein: CASSQAGELFF.

The chain couples TRBV4-3 to TRBJ2-5; tentative D call: TRBD2 (6 bases). Trimming removed 2 bases from V and 4 bases from J, with 14 bases in between. The CDR3 has 15 residues. CDR1 is LGHNA, CDR2 YSLEER, per germline. The CDR3 bases are TGCGCCAGCAGCCAACTTGGGGGAGGACCAGAGACCCAGTACTTC. Amino acid sequence: CASSQLGGGPETQYF.

This chain uses TRBV5-5 with TRBJ2-5, with D possibly being TRBD1 or TRBD2 (5 bases each). Trimming cost V 4 bases and J 3 bases, with 13 bases left between them. The CDR3 is made up of 14 amino acids. Germline loops: CDR1 SGHKS, CDR2 YYEKEE (reference sequence). This CDR3 reads CASSLRDPEETQYF. CDR3 in DNA: TGTGCCAGCAGCCTCCGGGACCCTGAAGAGACCCAGTACTTC. The whole variable domain, filled in from reference TRBV5-5 and TRBJ2-5, reads DAGVTQSPTHLIKTRGQQVTLRCSPISGHKSVSWYQQVLGQGPQFIFQYYEKEERGRGNFPDRFSARQFPNYSSELNVNALLLGDSALYLCASSLRDPEETQYFGPGTRLLVL.

The chain joins TRBV12-3 or TRBV12-4 to TRBJ2-2; 12 bases align to TRBD1. V was pared by 8 bases and J by 16 bases, with 5 bases of the junction left unmatched. This CDR3 is 11 amino acids long. The CDR3 sequence: CASGRDRGQFF. The CDR3 coding sequence is TGTGCCAGCGGCCGGGACAGGGGGCAGTTTTTT.

This clonotype was detected ten times or more. The chain is built from TRBV4-1 and TRBJ1-1; D gene unclear. From germline, CDR1 is MGHRA and CDR2 YSYEKL. This CDR3 has 13 residues. Deletions cut 4 bases from V and 1 base from J, with 7 bases between. CDR3 protein: CASSPLQNTEAFF. CDR3 sequence (DNA): TGCGCCAGCAGCCCCCTCCAGAACACTGAAGCTTTCTTT.

This clonotype was recorded only once. The J gene is TRBJ2-2, the V gene TRBV19; D may match TRBD1 or TRBD2 (5 bases each). The germline V gene encodes CDR1 LNHDA and CDR2 SQIVND (reference sequence). This CDR3 is 12 amino acids long. Trimming removed 3 bases at V and 12 bases at J, with 11 bases between. The CDR3 DNA reads TGTGCCAGTAGTATGTCGGGACGGAAGCTGTTTTTT. Amino acids: CASSMSGRKLFF.

This clonotype was picked up many times. The rearrangement links TRBV7-2 to TRBJ2-1; the D gene is possibly TRBD2 (5 bases). Germline values: CDR1 SGHTA, CDR2 FQGNSA. The CDR3 is 11 amino acids. V lost 8 bases, J lost 12 bases, and 14 bases lay in between. The CDR3 nucleotides read TGTGCCAGCTGCCGGGATTTAGGGCAGTTCTTC. This sequence encodes CASCRDLGQFF.

In this sample, this clonotype turned up a few times. V gene TRBV6-2 or TRBV6-3 combines with J gene TRBJ2-1, with 11 bases that match TRBD1. There are 20 residues in the CDR3. The germline gives CDR1 MNHEY, CDR2 SVGEGT. V dropped 1 base and J dropped 1; count of bases not matched to a gene: 12. The CDR3 DNA is TGTGCCAGCAGTTACTTGAGAACTCCGGACAGGGGGCCATCCTACAATGAGCAGTTCTTC. Protein product: CASSYLRTPDRGPSYNEQFF.

The chain has TRBV4-3 and TRBJ1-2; D is undetermined. The germline V gene has CDR1 LGHNA and CDR2 YSLEER. The CDR3 length is 13 residues. The ends were cut back, 3 bases at V and 4 bases at J, with 9 bases in the middle. This chain's CDR3 is CASSQRGPYGYTF. CDR3 coding DNA: TGCGCCAGCAGCCAGCGGGGTCCCTATGGCTACACCTTC.

This clonotype was recorded only once. The junction departs from the called germline gene at one end, perhaps through a read error. The rearrangement uses TRBV6-2 or TRBV6-3 and TRBJ2-3, with 11 nucleotides matching TRBD2. CDR1 and CDR2 from the germline V gene are MNHEY and SVGEGT. This CDR3 comprises 18 residues. For the CDR3, the DNA is TGTGCCGGCAGTGAAGGCAATAGCGGGGGGGACAGCACAGATACGCAGTATTTT. Protein: CAGSEGNSGGDSTDTQYF.

The rearrangement joins TRBV6-1 to TRBJ2-3; TRBD1 might be the D (6 bases). Germline values: CDR1 MNHNS, CDR2 SASEGT. This CDR3 comprises 16 residues. V gave up 6 bases and J gave up 2 bases, with 18 bases separating them. The CDR3 loop reads CASRGGQRLPTDTQYF. For the CDR3, the DNA is TGTGCCAGCAGGGGTGGACAGCGCCTTCCCACAGATACGCAGTATTTT.

The V call is TRBV18, the J call TRBJ2-3, with 8 positions matching TRBD1. This CDR3 is 15 amino acids long. V gave up 3 bases and J gave up 0 bases; unmatched junction bases: 2. The V gene's germline CDR1 is KGHSH and CDR2 LQKENI. The CDR3 bases are TGTGCCAGCTCACCGGACAGGGATAGCACAGATACGCAGTATTTT. This encodes CASSPDRDSTDTQYF.

The rearrangement links TRBV6-5 to TRBJ2-3; 7 nucleotides line up with TRBD1. Trimming cost V 5 bases and J 2 bases; bases outside gene matches: 7. This CDR3 comprises 15 residues. Germline V gene data show CDR1 as MNHEY and CDR2 as SVGAGI. The CDR3 DNA is TGTGCCAGCAGTCTTCTACAGGGGAACACAGATACGCAGTATTTT. Translation gives CASSLLQGNTDTQYF.

This clonotype was seen at least ten times. V usage is TRBV7-8 and J usage is TRBJ2-1; 13 nucleotides match TRBD2. The V gene end was trimmed by 3 bases and the J gene end by 8 bases; junction bases not matched to a gene: 4. The CDR3 contains 15 residues. Germline CDR1 reads SGHVS; CDR2 reads FQNEAQ. The CDR3 nucleotides read TGTGCCAGCAGCTTTACTAGCGGGGGGGCCCATGAGCAGTTCTTC. It yields the protein CASSFTSGGAHEQFF.

This clonotype occurred a few times. The V call is TRBV2, the J call TRBJ1-2; 8 nucleotides match TRBD1. V shed 6 bases and J 5 bases; nucleotides not matched to a gene: 14. The CDR3 loop spans 16 amino acids. Per germline, CDR1 SNHLY and CDR2 FYNNEI. CDR3 in amino acids: CASRVWTGNDVYGYTF. In DNA, the CDR3 is TGTGCCAGCAGAGTTTGGACAGGGAATGATGTTTATGGCTACACCTTC.

The genes are TRBV27 and TRBJ2-7; TRBD2 aligns across 10 bases. The trim removed 9 bases at V and 0 bases at J, leaving 35 bases unmatched. CDR1 MNHEY and CDR2 SMNVEV come from the germline V gene (reference sequence). The CDR3 sequence is 24 residues long. The CDR3, as DNA: TGTGCCAGGGAGAACGACAGGGGAACCAATTCTAGCGGGGGTTTACCGCTCAACTCCTACGAGCAGTACTTC. Translating gives CARENDRGTNSSGGLPLNSYEQYF.

In its sample, this clonotype was seen a few times. The chain has TRBV6-5 and TRBJ2-1; D is tentatively TRBD1 or TRBD2 (5 bases each). Germline V gene sequence: CDR1 MNHEY, CDR2 SVGAGI. This CDR3 comprises 15 residues. V lost 5 bases and J 5 bases, leaving 16 bases between the germline ends. The CDR3 spells CASSNPGTANNEQFF. The CDR3 DNA reads as TGTGCCAGCAGTAATCCCGGGACGGCGAACAATGAGCAGTTCTTC.

V usage is TRBV10-3 and J usage is TRBJ2-5, with 8 bases lining up with TRBD2. The germline CDR1 and CDR2 sequences are ENHRY and SYGVKD. Unmatched junction bases numbered 12, after V lost 2 bases and J lost 1 base. The CDR3 is 18 residues long. CDR3 residues: CAISERWSGGTIQETQYF. CDR3 nucleotides: TGTGCCATCAGTGAGAGGTGGAGCGGGGGTACCATCCAAGAGACCCAGTACTTC.

This clonotype was picked up many times. The gene calls are TRBV7-8 and TRBJ2-1; maybe TRBD1 (5 bases). The CDR3 runs 15 residues. Per germline, CDR1 SGHVS and CDR2 FQNEAQ. Trimming cost V 2 bases and J 7 bases, with 15 bases left between them. Here the CDR3 DNA reads TGTGCCAGCAGCTTACGCGGCAGGGATGAGAATGAGCAGTTCTTC. This codes for CASSLRGRDENEQFF.

The J gene is TRBJ2-3, the V gene TRBV7-3; TRBD2 agrees at 8 bases. Per the germline V gene, CDR1 is SGHTA and CDR2 is FQGTGA. The CDR3 is 16 residues long. V shed 5 bases, J shed 1 base, and the junction held 8 bases outside the gene matches. In DNA, the CDR3 is TGTGCCAGCAGCCCCACGGGGGGGGATGGCACAGATACGCAGTATTTT. Translation gives CASSPTGGDGTDTQYF. The variable domain in full, with the rest retrieved from reference TRBV7-3 and TRBJ2-3, is GAGVSQTPSNKVTEKGKYVELRCDPISGHTALYWYRQSLGQGPEFLIYFQGTGAADDSGLPNDRFFAVRPEGSVSTLKIQRTERGDSAVYLCASSPTGGDGTDTQYFGPGTRLTVL.

The chain links TRBV4-2 to TRBJ2-5, with D perhaps matching TRBD2 (6 bases). Looked up from germline, CDR1 is LGHNA and CDR2 is YNFKEQ. Trimming shortened V by 0 bases and J by 5 bases, and 22 bases separated the two germline ends. CDR3 size: 18 residues. The CDR3 loop is CASSQDIVLGARGETQYF. The CDR3 nucleotides read TGTGCCAGCAGCCAAGATATCGTCCTCGGCGCCCGGGGGGAGACCCAGTACTTC.

The CDR3 region has the DNA TGCAGTGCCACCCAAATTAGGGCGCTCGACAAGATAAACACCATATATTTT. Translated, it gives CSATQIRALDKINTIYF. The V call is TRBV20-1, the J call TRBJ1-3, with unresolved D. The germline V gene has CDR1 DFQATT and CDR2 SNEGSKA (reference sequence). CDR3 length: 17 amino acids. V was shortened by 6 bases and J by 6 bases, with 27 bases between the two germline ends.

As concerns this clonotype: One junction end disagrees with the germline gene, perhaps due to a read error. The V call is TRBV19, the J call TRBJ2-2, with TRBD2 as a possible D gene (5 bases). This CDR3 region has 15 residues. Germline V lookup: CDR1 LNHDA, CDR2 SQIVND (reference sequence). The CDR3 sequence: CASSIVGRNTGEPFF. For the CDR3, the DNA is TGTGCCAGTAGTATAGTAGGCAGAAACACCGGGGAGCCGTTTTTT.